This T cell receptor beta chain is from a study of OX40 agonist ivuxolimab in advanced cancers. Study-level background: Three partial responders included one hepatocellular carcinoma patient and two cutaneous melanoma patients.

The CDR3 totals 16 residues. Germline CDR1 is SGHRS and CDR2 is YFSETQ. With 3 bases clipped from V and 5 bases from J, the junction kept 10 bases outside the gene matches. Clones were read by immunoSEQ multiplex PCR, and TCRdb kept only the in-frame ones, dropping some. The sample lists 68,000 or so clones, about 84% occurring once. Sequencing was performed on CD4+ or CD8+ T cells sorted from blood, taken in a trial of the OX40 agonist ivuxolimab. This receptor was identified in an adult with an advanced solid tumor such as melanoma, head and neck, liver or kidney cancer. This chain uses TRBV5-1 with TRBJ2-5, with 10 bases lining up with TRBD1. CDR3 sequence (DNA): TGCGCCAGCAGCTCCCAGACAGGGGGCGCGGGGGAGACCCAGTACTTC. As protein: CASSSQTGGAGETQYF.